This TCR beta chain was recovered during a study of blood T cell repertoires in COVID-19. Study as a whole: The United States, Italy and Spain supplied acute and convalescent COVID-19 samples.

Germline V gives CDR1 SSHAT, CDR2 FNYEAQ (reference sequence). CDR3 size: 13 residues. As concerns this clone: A junction boundary mismatches the germline segment, possibly from a read error.

In Seattle, patients joined the study during active infection and were tracked longitudinally. Method: immunoSEQ multiplex PCR; TCRdb's copy keeps in-frame clones and lacks some. The sample comprises 80,000 to 95,000 clones, about four fifths of which are singletons, and around 4.7% rests with the top ten. The chain recombines TRBV7-7 with TRBJ2-1; D is possibly TRBD1 (6 bases). The origin of this receptor is a man aged 80 or over with COVID-19, enrolled during active disease. The specimen was peripheral blood. The CDR3 bases are TGTGCTAGCAGCTACTACAGGGACCATGAGCAGTTCTTC. This codes for CASSYYRDHEQFF.